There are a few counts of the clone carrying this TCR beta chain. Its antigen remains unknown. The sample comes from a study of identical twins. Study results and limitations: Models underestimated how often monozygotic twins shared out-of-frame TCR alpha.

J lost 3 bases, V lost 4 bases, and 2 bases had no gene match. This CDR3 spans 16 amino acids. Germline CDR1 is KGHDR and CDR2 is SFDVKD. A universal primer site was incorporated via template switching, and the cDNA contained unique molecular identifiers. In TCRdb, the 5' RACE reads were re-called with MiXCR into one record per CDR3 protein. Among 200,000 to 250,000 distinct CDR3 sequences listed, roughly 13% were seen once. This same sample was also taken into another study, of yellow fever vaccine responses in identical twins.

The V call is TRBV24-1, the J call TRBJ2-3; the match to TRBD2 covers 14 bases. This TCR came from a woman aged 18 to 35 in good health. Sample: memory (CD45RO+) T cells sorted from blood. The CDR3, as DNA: TGTGCCACCAGTGAGACTAGCGGGGGGGTAACAGATACGCAGTATTTT. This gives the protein CATSETSGGVTDTQYF.